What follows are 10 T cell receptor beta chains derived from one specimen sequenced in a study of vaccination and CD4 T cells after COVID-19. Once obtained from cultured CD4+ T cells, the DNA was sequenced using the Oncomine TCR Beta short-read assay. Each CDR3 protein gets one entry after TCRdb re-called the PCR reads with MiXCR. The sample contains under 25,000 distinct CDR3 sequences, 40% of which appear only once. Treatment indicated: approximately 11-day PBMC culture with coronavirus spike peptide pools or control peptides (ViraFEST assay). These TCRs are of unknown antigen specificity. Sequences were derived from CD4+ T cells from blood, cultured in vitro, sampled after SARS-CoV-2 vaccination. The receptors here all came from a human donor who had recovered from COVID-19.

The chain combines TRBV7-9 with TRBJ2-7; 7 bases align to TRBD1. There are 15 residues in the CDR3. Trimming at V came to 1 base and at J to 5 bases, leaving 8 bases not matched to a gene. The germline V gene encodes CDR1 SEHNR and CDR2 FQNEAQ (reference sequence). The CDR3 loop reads CASSLEGGAWDEQYF. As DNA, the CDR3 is TGTGCCAGCAGCTTAGAAGGGGGCGCTTGGGACGAGCAGTACTTC.

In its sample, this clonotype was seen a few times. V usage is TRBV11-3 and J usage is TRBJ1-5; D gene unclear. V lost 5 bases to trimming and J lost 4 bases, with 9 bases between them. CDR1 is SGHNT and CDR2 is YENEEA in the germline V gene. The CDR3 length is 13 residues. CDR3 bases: TGTGCCAGCAGCCCCGACGGGAATCAGCCCCAGCATTTT. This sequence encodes CASSPDGNQPQHF. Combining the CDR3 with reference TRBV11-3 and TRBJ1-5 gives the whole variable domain EAGVVQSPRYKIIEKKQPVAFWCNPISGHNTLYWYLQNLGQGPELLIRYENEEAVDDSQLPKDRFSAERLKGVDSTLKIQPAELGDSAVYLCASSPDGNQPQHFGDGTRLSIL.

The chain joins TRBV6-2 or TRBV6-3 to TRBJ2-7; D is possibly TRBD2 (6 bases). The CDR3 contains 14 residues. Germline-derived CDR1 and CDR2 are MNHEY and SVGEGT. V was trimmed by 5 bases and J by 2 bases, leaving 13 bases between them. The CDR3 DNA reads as TGTGCCAGCAGTCTGAGCGGGCTGCCCTACGAGCAGTACTTC. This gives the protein CASSLSGLPYEQYF.

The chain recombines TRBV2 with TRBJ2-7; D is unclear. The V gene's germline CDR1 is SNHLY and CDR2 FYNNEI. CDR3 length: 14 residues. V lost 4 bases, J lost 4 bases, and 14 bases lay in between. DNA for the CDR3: TGTGCCAGCAGTGTATCCAGGACGGAGTACGAGCAGTACTTC. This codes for CASSVSRTEYEQYF.

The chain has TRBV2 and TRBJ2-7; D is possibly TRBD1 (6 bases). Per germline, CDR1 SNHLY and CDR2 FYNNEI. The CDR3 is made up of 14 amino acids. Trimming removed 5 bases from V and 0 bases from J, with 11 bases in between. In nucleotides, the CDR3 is TGTGCCAGCAGTACGGACAGTAGCTCCTACGAGCAGTACTTC. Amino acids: CASSTDSSSYEQYF. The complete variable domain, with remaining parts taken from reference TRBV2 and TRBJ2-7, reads EPEVTQTPSHQVTQMGQEVILRCVPISNHLYFYWYRQILGQKVEFLVSFYNNEISEKSEIFDDQFSVERPDGSNFTLKIRSTKLEDSAMYFCASSTDSSSYEQYFGPGTRLTVT.

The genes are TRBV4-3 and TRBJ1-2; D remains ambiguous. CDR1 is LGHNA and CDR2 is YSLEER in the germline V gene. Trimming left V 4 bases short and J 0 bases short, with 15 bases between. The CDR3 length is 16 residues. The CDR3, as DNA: TGCGCCAGCAGCCGAGAAATTGGGAAAGCTAACTATGGCTACACCTTC. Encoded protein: CASSREIGKANYGYTF.

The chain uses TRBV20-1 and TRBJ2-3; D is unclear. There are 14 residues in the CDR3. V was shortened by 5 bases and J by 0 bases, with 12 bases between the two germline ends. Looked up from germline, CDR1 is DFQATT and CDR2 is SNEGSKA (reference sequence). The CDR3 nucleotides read TGCAGTGCTCCCAGAGTGGCTAGCACAGATACGCAGTATTTT. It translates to CSAPRVASTDTQYF.

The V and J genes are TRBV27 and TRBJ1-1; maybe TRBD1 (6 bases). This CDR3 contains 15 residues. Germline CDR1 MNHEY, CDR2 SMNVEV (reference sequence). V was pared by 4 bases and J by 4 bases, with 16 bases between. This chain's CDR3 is CASSSGGGRSTEAFF. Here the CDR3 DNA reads TGTGCCAGCAGTTCTGGCGGGGGGCGGTCCACTGAAGCTTTCTTT.

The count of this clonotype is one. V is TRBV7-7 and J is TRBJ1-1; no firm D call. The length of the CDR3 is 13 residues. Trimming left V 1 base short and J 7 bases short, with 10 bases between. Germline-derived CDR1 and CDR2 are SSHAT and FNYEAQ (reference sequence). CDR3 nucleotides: TGTGCCAGCAGCTTAGTCCCGGGCGGTGAAGCTTTCTTT. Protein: CASSLVPGGEAFF.

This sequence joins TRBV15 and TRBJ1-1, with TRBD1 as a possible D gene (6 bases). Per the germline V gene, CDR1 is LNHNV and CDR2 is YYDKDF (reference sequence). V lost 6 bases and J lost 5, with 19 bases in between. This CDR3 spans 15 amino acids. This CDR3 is CATSKVGLGATEAFF. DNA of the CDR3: TGTGCCACCAGTAAGGTAGGACTGGGGGCGACTGAAGCTTTCTTT.